The 29 T cell receptor beta chains reported below all come from one sample, sequenced in a study of OX40 agonist ivuxolimab in advanced cancers. The table came from immunoSEQ multiplex PCR; TCRdb's copy has only in-frame clones and leaves some out. The table shows 45,000 to 55,000 clones, with approximately 84% occurring only once. The source material was CD4+ or CD8+ T cells sorted from blood, sampled in a trial of the OX40 agonist ivuxolimab. The receptors derive from an adult with an advanced solid tumor such as melanoma, head and neck, liver or kidney cancer.

The V and J genes are TRBV19 and TRBJ2-3; D is perhaps TRBD1 or TRBD2 (5 bases each). CDR3 length: 14 amino acids. Germline CDR1 LNHDA, CDR2 SQIVND (reference sequence). With 5 bases removed from V and 3 bases from J, the gap between germline ends came to 12 bases. CDR3 in DNA: TGTGCCAGTAGTTCCGGGACCGAAACAGATACGCAGTATTTT. This sequence encodes CASSSGTETDTQYF.

J is TRBJ2-2 and V is TRBV19, with D possibly TRBD2 on 6 matching bases. Looked up from germline, CDR1 is LNHDA and CDR2 is SQIVND (reference sequence). Between the trimmed V and J ends, which lost 6 bases and 4 bases, there was a span of 12 bases. This CDR3 contains 14 residues. CDR3 residues: CASSGTASTGELFF. For the CDR3, the DNA is TGTGCCAGTAGCGGGACTGCGAGCACCGGGGAGCTGTTTTTT. Drawing the rest from reference TRBV19 and TRBJ2-2, the complete variable domain is DGGITQSPKYLFRKEGQNVTLSCEQNLNHDAMYWYRQDPGQGLRLIYYSQIVNDFQKGDIAEGYSVSREKKESFPLTVTSAQKNPTAFYLCASSGTASTGELFFGEGSRLTVL.

This chain joins TRBV15 and TRBJ1-5, with a possible D match to TRBD1 (5 bases). CDR1 is LNHNV, CDR2 YYDKDF, per germline (reference sequence). V lost 1 base, J lost 6 bases, and 19 bases lay in between. CDR3 length equals 17 residues. In DNA form, the CDR3 reads TGTGCCACCAGCAGAGGGAAGGGGAGAATGAGAGGTCAGCCCCAGCATTTT. It codes for CATSRGKGRMRGQPQHF.

This clone was seen a single time. V and J are TRBV11-3 and TRBJ2-3, with 7 bases lining up with TRBD2. Germline CDR1 SGHNT, CDR2 YENEEA. The CDR3 loop spans 14 amino acids. The V gene end was trimmed by 5 bases and the J gene end by 6 bases; junction bases not matched to a gene: 8. The CDR3 region is CASSIRDYADTQYF. CDR3 nucleotide sequence: TGTGCCAGCAGCATCCGGGACTACGCGGATACGCAGTATTTT.

V is TRBV11-2 and J is TRBJ2-7; 8 bases map to TRBD1. In germline, CDR1 is SGHAT, CDR2 FQNNGV. The CDR3 extends over 14 amino acids. J lost 4 bases, V lost 3 bases, and 5 bases had no gene match. The CDR3 loop is CASSFTGGTYEQYF. CDR3 DNA: TGTGCCAGCAGCTTCACAGGGGGTACGTACGAGCAGTACTTC.

The rearrangement uses TRBV5-1 and TRBJ2-3, with 7 nucleotides matching TRBD2. J was trimmed by 5 bases and V by 2 bases; bases with no gene match: 11. This CDR3 has 16 amino acids. Germline CDR1 reads SGHRS; CDR2 reads YFSETQ. CDR3 bases: TGCGCCAGCAGCTTAGAGACTAGCAGAAGGGGAGATACGCAGTATTTT. The encoded protein is CASSLETSRRGDTQYF.

V and J are TRBV7-2 and TRBJ1-5; D is uncertain. The CDR3 is 12 amino acids. The ends were cut back, 2 bases at V and 7 bases at J, with 6 bases in the middle. Germline loops: CDR1 SGHTA, CDR2 FQGNSA. The CDR3 protein is CASSLKGQPQHF. The CDR3 DNA reads TGTGCCAGCAGCTTAAAGGGCCAGCCCCAGCATTTT.

This clone was detected a few times. This rearrangement joins TRBV18 to TRBJ1-3, with D perhaps TRBD1 (5 bases). This CDR3 is 17 amino acids long. CDR1 and CDR2 from the germline V gene are KGHSH and LQKENI. Trimming shortened V by 1 base and J by 2 bases, and 15 bases separated the two germline ends. The CDR3 nucleotides are TGTGCCAGCTCACCACAGTCTGGCCGGGGCGCTGGAAACACCATATATTTT. This codes for CASSPQSGRGAGNTIYF.

V usage is TRBV4-3 and J usage is TRBJ2-3, with 9 bases aligning to TRBD2. Germline V lookup: CDR1 LGHNA, CDR2 YSLEER. After removal of 0 bases from V and 4 bases from J, the junction contained 11 bases not matched to a gene. CDR3 length: 18 residues. The CDR3 reads CASSQDWAGTSNADTQYF. The DNA for the CDR3 is TGCGCCAGCAGCCAAGATTGGGCCGGGACTAGCAATGCAGATACGCAGTATTTT.

This clone was detected only a few times. V is TRBV7-8 and J is TRBJ2-6; D perhaps matches TRBD2 (6 bases). Germline CDR1 SGHVS, CDR2 FQNEAQ. The V end was cut by 6 bases, the J end by 2 bases, with 8 bases between. CDR3 size: 14 residues. The CDR3 here is CASRGGAGANVLTF. CDR3 in DNA: TGTGCCAGCAGGGGGGGAGCTGGGGCCAACGTCCTGACTTTC.

The V gene is TRBV28, the J gene TRBJ1-1; 10 nucleotides match TRBD1. Germline CDR1 and CDR2: MDHEN and SYDVKM. Losses at the gene ends were 5 bases for V and 5 bases for J; bases not matched to a gene: 11. The CDR3 runs 16 residues. The CDR3 DNA reads TGTGCCAGCAGTGCTTCGGGACAGGGGTTCGATACTGAAGCTTTCTTT. Translation gives CASSASGQGFDTEAFF.

This chain joins TRBV27 and TRBJ2-5; 8 bases fit TRBD2. The CDR3 extends over 15 amino acids. CDR1 MNHEY and CDR2 SMNVEV come from the germline V gene (reference sequence). The J segment lost 2 bases and the V segment lost 3 bases, leaving 5 bases of the junction unmatched. CDR3 protein: CASSFRRGGQETQYF. CDR3 coding DNA: TGTGCCAGCAGTTTCCGCCGGGGGGGACAAGAGACCCAGTACTTC.

This rearrangement joins TRBV6-4 to TRBJ2-3; 7 positions agree with TRBD2. The V segment lost 3 bases and the J segment 4 bases; nucleotides outside the gene matches: 4. Germline lookup yields CDR1 MRHNA and CDR2 SNTAGT. CDR3 size: 14 residues. The chain's CDR3 is CASSEGLAADTQYF. For the CDR3, the DNA is TGTGCCAGCAGTGAAGGTCTAGCGGCAGATACGCAGTATTTT.

This chain joins TRBV7-2 and TRBJ2-7; tentative D call: TRBD2 (6 bases). The V gene's germline CDR1 is SGHTA and CDR2 FQGNSA. This CDR3 has 15 amino acids. V lost 4 bases and J lost 1, with 14 bases in between. CDR3 nucleotides: TGTGCCAGCAGCTCTCCGGGACGGGGGTCCTACGAGCAGTACTTC. Translating it yields CASSSPGRGSYEQYF.

The V call is TRBV6-1, the J call TRBJ1-1; no reliable D call. This CDR3 has 11 amino acids. The V and J ends lost 3 bases and 1 base respectively, with 0 bases between them. CDR1 is MNHNS, CDR2 SASEGT, per germline. The CDR3 protein is CASSENTEAFF. The DNA of the CDR3 is TGTGCCAGCAGTGAGAACACTGAAGCTTTCTTT.

This chain links TRBV10-3 with TRBJ2-3; D may match TRBD1 or TRBD2 (5 bases each). The V and J ends lost 10 bases and 7 bases respectively, with 21 bases between them. Germline loops: CDR1 ENHRY, CDR2 SYGVKD. The CDR3 totals 14 residues. CDR3 region: CATRGDRQIYTQYF. CDR3 DNA: TGTGCCACCAGAGGGGACCGACAAATCTATACGCAGTATTTT.

To note about this clone: The same CDR3 also results from other DNA sequences found in this sample. This chain joins TRBV9 and TRBJ2-7; TRBD2 matches 12 bases. CDR3 length: 15 residues. CDR1 is SGDLS, CDR2 YYNGEE, per germline. J was trimmed by 3 bases and V by 4 bases; bases with no gene match: 5. CDR3 region: CASSPRTSGNYEQYF. The CDR3 DNA follows: TGTGCCAGCAGCCCGAGGACTAGCGGGAACTACGAGCAGTACTTC. Using reference TRBV9 and TRBJ2-7 for the parts outside the CDR3, the full variable domain is DSGVTQTPKHLITATGQRVTLRCSPRSGDLSVYWYQQSLDQGLQFLIQYYNGEERAKGNILERFSAQQFPDLHSELNLSSLELGDSALYFCASSPRTSGNYEQYFGPGTRLTVT.

This chain connects TRBV5-1 to TRBJ2-3, with a possible D match to TRBD1 (6 bases). The ends were cut back, 6 bases at V and 5 bases at J, with 13 bases in the middle. Germline CDR1 reads SGHRS; CDR2 reads YFSETQ. CDR3 length: 13 amino acids. The CDR3 coding sequence is TGCGCCAGCAAGGTACAGGGCCAAGATACGCAGTATTTT. Its translation is CASKVQGQDTQYF.

CDR3 protein: CASSMSSGPPRGETQYF. The CDR3 region has the DNA TGTGCCAGTAGTATGTCTAGCGGGCCTCCCAGGGGGGAGACCCAGTACTTC. The chain is built from TRBV19 and TRBJ2-5; a weak D match, TRBD2 (8 bases). In germline, CDR1 is LNHDA, CDR2 SQIVND (reference sequence). V lost 3 bases and J 5 bases, leaving 22 bases between the germline ends. The CDR3 totals 17 residues.

V and J are TRBV6-4 and TRBJ2-7, with D possibly TRBD2 on 6 matching bases. Germline CDR1 reads MRHNA; CDR2 reads SNTAGT. CDR3 length: 17 amino acids. V was trimmed by 4 bases and J by 4 bases, leaving 23 bases between them. The CDR3 loop is CASSAPPGQRDSYEQYF. The CDR3 DNA reads as TGTGCCAGCAGTGCCCCACCCGGTCAACGGGACTCTTACGAGCAGTACTTC.

V gene TRBV9 combines with J gene TRBJ2-5; D is ambiguous. The V end was cut by 0 bases, the J end by 0 bases, with 9 bases between. Germline V gives CDR1 SGDLS, CDR2 YYNGEE. CDR3 length: 15 residues. CDR3 bases: TGTGCCAGCAGCGTAGACTCTAGTAACCAAGAGACCCAGTACTTC. Translation: CASSVDSSNQETQYF.

The chain carries TRBV19 and TRBJ1-1; D call uncertain. The CDR3 runs to 14 residues. Germline V gene lookup returns CDR1 LNHDA and CDR2 SQIVND (reference sequence). The V gene lost 3 bases and the J gene lost 5 bases, with 13 bases spanning the gap. Here the CDR3 DNA reads TGTGCCAGTAGTATTCAGAAGCAAGGGACTGAAGCTTTCTTT. Protein sequence: CASSIQKQGTEAFF.

The chain combines TRBV7-3 with TRBJ2-2; perhaps TRBD1 as D (5 bases). This CDR3 contains 14 residues. Germline V gene lookup returns CDR1 SGHTA and CDR2 FQGTGA. Trimming removed 9 bases from V and 1 base from J, with 12 bases in between. The CDR3 sequence: CASSYTGNTGELFF. CDR3 nucleotides: TGTGCCAGTTCTTACACAGGGAACACCGGGGAGCTGTTTTTT.

V is TRBV5-6 and J is TRBJ2-5; D ambiguous. Trimming removed 0 bases from V and 4 bases from J, with 13 bases in between. This CDR3 spans 15 amino acids. Germline CDR1 and CDR2: SGHDT and YYEEEE. The DNA for the CDR3 is TGTGCCAGCAGCTTGGCTGCCAGGACGGGAGAGACCCAGTACTTC. Translation gives CASSLAARTGETQYF. Together with reference TRBV5-6 and TRBJ2-5, the CDR3 gives the full variable domain: DAGVTQSPTHLIKTRGQQVTLRCSPKSGHDTVSWYQQALGQGPQFIFQYYEEEERQRGNFPDRFSGHQFPNYSSELNVNALLLGDSALYLCASSLAARTGETQYFGPGTRLLVL.

The chain links TRBV19 to TRBJ1-1; possible D gene TRBD1, 5 bases. From germline, CDR1 is LNHDA and CDR2 SQIVND (reference sequence). The CDR3 covers 14 residues. The germline V and J ends were trimmed by 8 bases and 4 bases, with 17 bases remaining between them. The CDR3 sequence is CASFRLQGVTEAFF. The CDR3 bases are TGTGCCAGTTTCCGACTTCAGGGTGTCACTGAAGCTTTCTTT.

V usage is TRBV2 and J usage is TRBJ2-1; tentative D call: TRBD2 (5 bases). This CDR3 contains 14 residues. Germline V CDR1 and CDR2: SNHLY, FYNNEI. The V and J ends lost 11 bases and 4 bases respectively, with 18 bases between them. CDR3 residues: CALSDRLPYNEQFF. The DNA of the CDR3 is TGTGCCCTTTCCGACCGACTACCATACAATGAGCAGTTCTTC.

The chain is built from TRBV6-5 and TRBJ1-2; D ambiguous. This CDR3 has 14 amino acids. V shed 10 bases and J shed 4 bases, with 19 bases lying between them. Germline V lookup: CDR1 MNHEY, CDR2 SVGAGI. CDR3 nucleotides: TGTGCCACCCGAGGACTAGGCGGTGGCTATGGCTACACCTTC. It yields the protein CATRGLGGGYGYTF.

This clone has a single count. This sequence joins TRBV29-1 and TRBJ2-1; maybe TRBD1 (6 bases). Germline CDR1 reads SQVTM; CDR2 reads ANQGSEA. This CDR3 is 12 amino acids long. The ends were cut back, 2 bases at V and 7 bases at J, with 9 bases in the middle. CDR3 sequence: CSVETQGNEQFF. CDR3 nucleotides: TGCAGCGTTGAAACGCAGGGGAATGAGCAGTTCTTC.

This clone showed up just once. The chain couples TRBV29-1 to TRBJ2-7; possibly TRBD1 for D (5 bases). Trimming pared 6 bases from V and 0 bases from J, leaving 21 bases between. The CDR3 totals 16 residues. Germline CDR1 is SQVTM and CDR2 is ANQGSEA. DNA of the CDR3: TGCAGCGTAACAGGTCCTCTAACTTTCGGCTCCTACGAGCAGTACTTC. Translation gives CSVTGPLTFGSYEQYF.